The clone carrying this T cell receptor (beta chain) has just one count. Sequenced by immunoSEQ multiplex PCR; TCRdb stores in-frame clones only, minus some. The table lists over 200,000 clones, around 84% of them singletons. Each recovered donor of Cohort 3 presented with two negative PCRs, clearance, or symptom resolution. The data belong to a study of blood T cell repertoires in COVID-19. The receptor's source is a man between 18 and 35 years old who had recovered from COVID-19. The specimen sequenced was PBMCs or T cells enriched from blood (not recorded which).

DNA of the CDR3: TGTGCTAGTGGCTTGAGGGTCGACAGTAATGAAAAACTGTTTTTT. Its protein product is CASGLRVDSNEKLFF. The chain couples TRBV12-5 to TRBJ1-4, with D possibly being TRBD1 (5 bases). This CDR3 has 15 residues. Germline loops: CDR1 LGHNT, CDR2 FRNRAP. Deletions cut 6 bases from V and 4 bases from J, with 15 bases between.